Sequencing of this T cell receptor beta chain was carried out in a study of blood T cell repertoires in COVID-19. Study background: From the United States, Italy and Spain came samples of acute and convalescent COVID-19.

The method was immunoSEQ multiplex PCR; TCRdb's version includes in-frame clones alone and lacks a portion of them. The table has about 370,000 clones, around 89% seen once. CDR3 size: 15 residues. The V end lost 2 bases, the J end lost 3 bases, and 13 bases lay between the germline ends. Germline-derived CDR1 and CDR2 are GTSNPN and SVGIG (reference sequence). Specimen: PBMCs or T cells enriched from blood (not recorded which). The clonotype originates from a young man who had recovered from COVID-19. This sequence joins TRBV30 and TRBJ1-4; D possibly corresponds to TRBD1 (6 bases). The CDR3 sequence is CAWSRLTGPNEKLFF. CDR3 DNA sequence: TGTGCCTGGAGTAGACTGACAGGCCCTAATGAAAAACTGTTTTTT.